This T cell receptor beta chain was sequenced for a study of identical twins. Study observations and caveats: In drawing conclusions, the study used cross-sectional statistical analysis and did not follow the same donors.

CDR3 length: 16 residues. From germline, CDR1 is LNHNV and CDR2 YYDKDF (reference sequence). J was trimmed by 5 bases and V by 0 bases; bases with no gene match: 4. Remarks on this clonotype: Its matching antigen is unknown.

TCRdb re-analysed the 5' RACE reads in MiXCR, keeping a single row per CDR3 protein. The table lists under 900,000 distinct CDR3 sequences, 15% to 20% of them singletons. A further study also used this sample, focusing on T cells expressing NK-cell markers. This second report adds: As a fraction of CD8+ T cells, dominant NKG2C+ clonotypes reached about 1.0-7.0% in six donors.

The specimen was PBMCs. This clonotype was obtained from a woman younger than 35 in good health. V gene TRBV15 combines with J gene TRBJ2-2; TRBD2 matches 9 bases. CDR3 protein: CATSRDLAGRTGELFF. DNA for the CDR3: TGTGCCACCAGCAGAGATCTAGCGGGGAGGACCGGGGAGCTGTTTTTT.